This entry lists 6 T cell receptor beta chains sequenced from one sample in a study of blood T cells in healthy people across ages (dated by TCRdb to the mid-2010s). Library preparation was by 5' RACE. This sample was sequenced with an Illumina HiSeq 2500. A second PCR of roughly 7 to 12 cycles was run with a J-beta primer mix and a sample-barcoded 5' primer. The raw public reads went through TCRdb reprocessing: fastp at Q25, MiXCR clone calling, in-frame beta chains kept. When rows share a CDR3 protein, they turn into one entry using the most common DNA and genes. Present in this sample are over 550,000 distinct CDR3 sequences, approximately 30% of which were seen just once. 15% to 19% of the sample is taken by the ten largest. The sample taken for sequencing was blood. The receptors come from a woman older than 75 in good health.

This clonotype was detected many times. This chain links TRBV7-2 with TRBJ2-3; the match to TRBD2 covers 9 bases. CDR1 and CDR2 (germline): SGHTA, FQGNSA. J gave up 1 base and V 5 bases, and 4 bases lay outside the gene matches. This CDR3 comprises 15 residues. CDR3 in amino acids: CASSPRLAGTDTQYF. CDR3 sequence (DNA): TGTGCCAGCAGCCCCCGACTAGCGGGCACAGATACGCAGTATTTT.

This clonotype was observed at least ten times. The V and J genes are TRBV4-1 and TRBJ1-1; TRBD1 aligns across 10 bases. Germline values: CDR1 MGHRA, CDR2 YSYEKL. The CDR3 sequence is 15 residues long. The ends lost 4 bases at V and 4 bases at J; junction bases unmatched: 6. For the CDR3, the DNA is TGCGCCAGCAGCCCCCAGGGACAGGGGAGCACTGAAGCTTTCTTT. Translated, it gives CASSPQGQGSTEAFF.

This clonotype was observed a single time. The junction departs from germline at one end; a sequencing error may be responsible. CDR3 in amino acids: CTSSRTGANYGYTF. CDR3 coding DNA: TGCACCAGCAGCCGGACAGGGGCCAACTATGGCTACACCTTC. This rearrangement joins TRBV5-1 to TRBJ1-2; TRBD1 matches at 9 bases. Germline V gene lookup returns CDR1 SGHRS and CDR2 YFSETQ. The CDR3 runs to 14 residues. The full variable domain, in which reference TRBV5-1 and TRBJ1-2 provide the parts outside the CDR3, is KAGVTQTPRYLIKTRGQQVTLSCSPISGHRSVSWYQQTPGQGLQFLFEYFSETQRNKGNFPGRFSGRQFSNSRSEMNVSTLELGDSALYLCTSSRTGANYGYTFGSGTRLTVV.

In its sample, this clonotype was seen a few times. This chain uses TRBV3-1 with TRBJ1-2, with D perhaps matching TRBD1 (6 bases). This CDR3 comprises 18 residues. The V end was cut by 4 bases, the J end by 2 bases, with 23 bases between. The germline V gene encodes CDR1 LGHDT and CDR2 YNNKEL (reference sequence). This CDR3 reads CASSLASRGQTRNYGYTF. CDR3 coding DNA: TGTGCCAGCAGCCTGGCGAGCCGGGGGCAGACGAGGAACTATGGCTACACCTTC.

This clonotype was detected many times. The chain employs TRBV5-5 and TRBJ2-1, with TRBD2 matching over 9 bases. CDR3 length: 15 amino acids. V lost 4 bases, J lost 4 bases, and 6 bases stayed unmatched. Germline V gene data show CDR1 as SGHKS and CDR2 as YYEKEE (reference sequence). The DNA for the CDR3 is TGTGCCAGCAGCCAAATTAGCGGGGGATACAATGAGCAGTTCTTC. This encodes CASSQISGGYNEQFF.

This clonotype has a handful of counts. Possible read error: a much larger clone is one base away. The DNA of the CDR3 is TGTGCCAGCAGCTTTGAACAGGGGTGGGAAGGCAATGAGCAGTACTTC. It encodes CASSFEQGWEGNEQYF. This chain connects TRBV7-9 to TRBJ2-5; 7 nucleotides agree with TRBD1. Trimming cost V 3 bases and J 11 bases; bases outside gene matches: 18. This CDR3 spans 16 amino acids. The germline CDR1 and CDR2 sequences are SEHNR and FQNEAQ (reference sequence).